Listed below are T cell receptor beta chains from one sample, sequenced in a study of tumor-infiltrating lymphocytes in primary liver carcinoma. Via MiXCR, TCRdb re-called the multiplex PCR reads, giving one row per CDR3 protein. This table holds some 320,000 distinct CDR3 sequences, roughly two thirds found once. The sample consisted of peripheral blood. All receptors come from a man aged 35-49 years with primary liver carcinoma and hepatitis B virus infection. CDR3s include the opening cysteine and the closing phenylalanine or tryptophan. The D gene is left open where the match is weak. Expanded clones get a size class; other rows say once, few or many, or leave the size out.

D	V	J	size	CDR3	DNA
NA	TRBV6-1	TRBJ1-5	NA	CASGERGRDQPQHF	TGTGCCAGCGGTGAACGGGGAAGGGATCAGCCCCAGCACTTT
NA	TRBV19	TRBJ1-4	NA	CASTTLRRPEKLFF	TGTGCCAGTACCACTCTTAGGCGGCCGGAAAAACTGTTTTTT
NA	TRBV6-6	TRBJ2-2	many	CASTLGSLNTGELFF	TGTGCCAGCACCCTAGGGAGTCTTAACACCGGGGAGCTGTTTTTT
TRBD2	TRBV2	TRBJ2-1	NA	CASQTSGSGYNEQFF	TGTGCCAGCCAAACTAGCGGGAGCGGCTACAATGAGCAGTTCTTC
NA	TRBV6-6	TRBJ1-5	many	CASSKGGGGNQPQHF	TGTGCCAGCAGCAAGGGGGGAGGAGGCAATCAGCCCCAGCATTTT
NA	TRBV5-6	TRBJ2-7	NA	CASSGTWGARYEQYF	TGTGCCAGCAGCGGCACATGGGGCGCCCGCTACGAGCAGTACTTC
TRBD2	TRBV7-9	TRBJ2-1	NA	CASSSWGGGAYIEQFF	TGTGCCAGCAGCTCCTGGGGGGGGGGTGCGTACATTGAGCAGTTCTTC
TRBD2	TRBV4-1	TRBJ2-4	once	CASSQEAGGPGDIRYF	TGCGCCAGCAGCCAAGAGGCGGGAGGGCCGGGTGACATCCGGTACTTC
NA	TRBV5-1	TRBJ2-2	once	CASSLFGVWELFF	TGCGCCAGCAGCTTGTTCGGGGTCTGGGAGCTGTTTTTT
NA	TRBV5-6	TRBJ1-1	NA	CASSFDRSGPKNAFF	TGTGCCAGCAGCTTCGACCGATCGGGGCCGAAGAATGCTTTCTTT
NA	TRBV10-3	TRBJ2-3	once	CTAQPGGSIQGDTQYF	TGTACCGCACAGCCGGGCGGGAGTATACAGGGAGATACGCAGTATTTT
NA	TRBV6-6	TRBJ2-3	few	CASSYWRGTDTQYF	TGTGCCAGCAGTTACTGGCGGGGCACAGATACGCAGTATTTT
NA	TRBV16	TRBJ2-5	few	CASSQYRRGPVETQYF	TGTGCCAGCAGCCAATACAGGAGGGGGCCGGTTGAGACCCAGTACTTC
TRBD1	TRBV6-2/TRBV6-3	TRBJ2-3	NA	CASRDRGSTDTQYF	TGTGCCAGCAGAGACAGGGGAAGCACAGATACGCAGTATTTT
NA	TRBV6-5	TRBJ2-2	NA	CASSYRGGENTGELFF	TGTGCCAGCAGTTATCGAGGGGGGGAGAACACCGGGGAGCTGTTTTTT
NA	TRBV6-2/TRBV6-3	TRBJ2-1	NA	CASSYPGSIERVSSYNGQFF	TGTGCCAGCAGTTACCCCGGTTCTATTGAGCGGGTCAGCTCCTACAATGGGCAGTTCTTC
NA	TRBV7-9	TRBJ2-1	NA	CTSSNTRVEQFF	TGTACCAGCAGCAATACAAGGGTCGAGCAGTTCTTC
TRBD2	TRBV6-2/TRBV6-3	TRBJ2-7	many	CASSTGLAGTFYEQYF	TGTGCCAGCAGTACGGGACTAGCGGGGACCTTCTACGAGCAGTACTTC
TRBD1	TRBV5-1	TRBJ2-3	many	CASSAGQGSSSTDTQYF	TGCGCCAGCAGCGCGGGACAGGGGAGCTCTAGCACAGATACGCAGTATTTT
NA	TRBV29-1	TRBJ2-1	NA	CSVEDTVGNEQFF	TGCAGCGTTGAGGACACCGTGGGCAATGAGCAATTCTTC
NA	TRBV5-1	TRBJ2-7	NA	CASNLRQPSSYEQYF	TGCGCCAGCAACTTGAGGCAGCCGAGTTCCTACGAGCAGTACTTC
TRBD1	TRBV13	TRBJ1-4	few	CASSFSGTVNEKLFF	TGTGCCAGCAGCTTTAGTGGGACAGTGAATGAAAAACTGTTTTTT
TRBD1	TRBV11-2	TRBJ2-6	NA	CASSLGQVHSLSGANVLTF	TGTGCCAGCAGTTTAGGACAGGTGCATTCTCTCTCTGGGGCCAACGTCCTGACTTTC
TRBD1	TRBV28	TRBJ2-1	once	CASSRYPGGQFF	TGTGCCAGCAGCCGCTACCCAGGGGGGCAGTTCTTC
TRBD2	TRBV4-2	TRBJ2-1	NA	CASSLGLGGNEQIF	TGTGCCAGCAGCCTGGGACTAGGAGGTAATGAGCAAATCTTC
TRBD2	TRBV11-2	TRBJ2-7	NA	CVSSLEKRDPSHEQYF	TGTGTCAGCAGCTTAGAAAAGCGGGACCCTTCCCACGAGCAGTACTTC
NA	TRBV28	TRBJ2-1	NA	CASITGGSESIMVF	TGTGCCAGCATCACCGGGGGTAGCGAGAGTATTATGGTCTTC
NA	TRBV23-1	TRBJ2-7	NA	CASSPKERYYEQYF	TGCGCCAGCAGTCCCAAGGAGAGATACTACGAGCAGTACTTC
NA	TRBV10-2	TRBJ2-5	few	CASRARAKETQYF	TGCGCCAGCAGGGCCCGAGCCAAAGAGACCCAGTACTTC
NA	TRBV5-1	TRBJ2-5	few	CASSFQGSQETQYF	TGCGCCAGCAGCTTCCAGGGTTCCCAAGAGACCCAGTACTTC
TRBD2	TRBV5-1	TRBJ2-3	NA	CASSIGTSGRPSTDTQYF	TGCGCCAGCAGCATCGGGACTAGCGGGAGGCCTAGTACAGATACGCAGTATTTT
NA	TRBV6-2/TRBV6-3	TRBJ1-5	many	CASSYYGQINQPQHF	TGTGCCAGCAGTTATTACGGACAAATCAATCAGCCCCAGCATTTT
NA	TRBV6-1	TRBJ1-6	NA	CSSRAVQGDPNSPLHF	TGTTCCAGTAGAGCGGTTCAGGGAGACCCTAATTCACCCCTCCACTTT
NA	TRBV4-3	TRBJ2-7	NA	CASSQEGRGTYVQYF	TGCGCCAGCAGCCAAGAGGGACGCGGAACCTACGTACAGTACTTC
TRBD1	TRBV11-2	TRBJ2-5	NA	CASRTGGRQETQYF	TGTGCCAGCAGGACAGGGGGCAGGCAAGAGACCCAGTACTTC
TRBD1	TRBV29-1	TRBJ2-1	NA	CSVDQDRGLDNEQFF	TGCAGCGTTGATCAGGACAGGGGTCTGGACAATGAGCAGTTCTTC
TRBD1	TRBV2	TRBJ2-2	NA	CTSSGTGLTGELFF	TGTACCAGCAGTGGGACAGGGTTGACCGGGGAGCTGTTTTTT
NA	TRBV11-2	TRBJ2-2	few	CASTPEIGAGKLFF	TGTGCCAGCACCCCTGAGATCGGGGCAGGGAAGTTGTTTTTT
NA	TRBV5-4	TRBJ2-1	few	CASSLKRSFVSEQFF	TGTGCCAGCAGCTTGAAGAGATCATTTGTGAGTGAGCAGTTCTTC
NA	TRBV5-8	TRBJ1-4	NA	CASSFGRLENEKLFF	TGTGCCAGCAGTTTTGGACGGTTGGAAAATGAAAAACTGTTTTTT
NA	TRBV12-3/TRBV12-4	TRBJ2-7	many	CASRSGLEQYF	TGTGCCAGCAGAAGTGGGCTAGAGCAGTACTTC
TRBD1	TRBV11-2	TRBJ2-1	NA	CASILDRGPYNEQFF	TGTGCGAGCATCCTTGACAGGGGACCATACAATGAGCAGTTCTTC
NA	TRBV7-8	TRBJ2-7	NA	CASSFSSSYEQYF	TGTGCCAGCAGCTTTTCTAGCTCCTACGAGCAGTACTTC
NA	TRBV5-1	TRBJ2-5	once	CASSLARSAESQETKYF	TGCGCCAGCAGCTTGGCGCGGTCAGCGGAGAGCCAAGAGACCAAGTACTTC
NA	TRBV5-6	TRBJ1-2	many	CASSPSGHNYGYTF	TGTGCCAGCAGCCCCAGTGGACACAACTATGGCTACACCTTC
NA	TRBV25-1	TRBJ2-3	NA	CASNEGRAGRGDTQYF	TGTGCCAGCAATGAAGGGCGGGCAGGTCGTGGGGATACGCAGTATTTT
TRBD1	TRBV5-1	TRBJ1-5	few	CASSRTGEADQPQHF	TGCGCCAGCAGCAGGACAGGGGAGGCGGATCAGCCCCAGCATTTT